This TCR beta chain was sequenced during a study of T-cell memory formation after mild COVID-19. Details on this clonotype: What it recognizes is unknown.

Germline V gives CDR1 LNHDA, CDR2 SQIVND (reference sequence). V lost 4 bases to trimming and J lost 7 bases, with 7 bases between them. The CDR3 runs to 11 residues. Study findings and constraints: Whether day 37 second-wave clones are SARS-CoV-2-specific was not confirmed.

One entry per CDR3 protein results from TCRdb running MiXCR on the 5' RACE reads. The sample consists of a few hundred thousand distinct CDR3 sequences, about 17% of them appearing once. Specimen: PBMCs or a T cell subset sorted from them (not recorded which). This TCR was sampled from a man younger than 35 who had mild COVID-19 (a few samples of this study predate the infection). Cell type and time point are not known. The chain recombines TRBV19 with TRBJ1-2; D gene unclear. CDR3 DNA sequence: TGTGCCAGTAGTACTCCTAGTGGCTACACCTTC. Amino acid sequence: CASSTPSGYTF.